The next 11 T cell receptor beta chains were all read from a single sample in a study of vaccination and CD4 T cells after COVID-19 (dated by TCRdb to 2022 to 2024). Receptor amplification or capture employed PCR. This sample was sequenced with an Illumina iSeq 100. DNA from cultured CD4+ T cells was subjected to TCR sequencing with the Oncomine TCR Beta short-read assay at the Johns Hopkins FTIC core. TCRdb itself trimmed the public reads at Q25 with fastp, ran MiXCR and retained productive beta chains. Each entry merges the rows of one CDR3 protein and shows their most common DNA and genes. This sample holds almost 20,000 distinct CDR3 sequences; 46% were observed only once. Of the sample, 3% falls within the top ten clones. These receptors' antigens are unknown. The treatment or condition label of this sample denotes: approximately nine-day PBMC culture with coronavirus spike peptide pools or control peptides (ViraFEST assay).

The sample in question was CD4+ T cells from blood, cultured in vitro, obtained after SARS-CoV-2 vaccination. These receptor sequences come from a human donor who had recovered from COVID-19.

V and J are TRBV19 and TRBJ2-6, with D perhaps TRBD1 (6 bases). This CDR3 is built from 14 residues. V gave up 3 bases and J gave up 13 bases, with 16 bases separating them. The germline CDR1 and CDR2 sequences are LNHDA and SQIVND (reference sequence). The CDR3, as DNA: TGTGCCAGTAGTATGGGAACAGCTAGGGGGGTCCTGACTTTC. This encodes CASSMGTARGVLTF.

V gene TRBV5-1 combines with J gene TRBJ2-3, with 8 nucleotides matching TRBD2. Germline V gene data show CDR1 as SGHRS and CDR2 as YFSETQ. The CDR3 length is 16 residues. V shed 4 bases, J shed 0 bases, and the junction held 7 bases outside the gene matches. CDR3 sequence reads: CASSLGLAVSTDTQYF. CDR3 DNA: TGCGCCAGCAGCCTAGGACTAGCAGTTAGCACAGATACGCAGTATTTT. The full variable domain, with the rest looked up from reference TRBV5-1 and TRBJ2-3, is KAGVTQTPRYLIKTRGQQVTLSCSPISGHRSVSWYQQTPGQGLQFLFEYFSETQRNKGNFPGRFSGRQFSNSRSEMNVSTLELGDSALYLCASSLGLAVSTDTQYFGPGTRLTVL.

This chain links TRBV15 with TRBJ2-3; D may be TRBD1 (5 bases). Trimming removed 8 bases at V and 4 bases at J, with 16 bases between. The CDR3 contains 14 residues. CDR1 is LNHNV and CDR2 is YYDKDF in the germline V gene (reference sequence). For the CDR3, the DNA is TGTGCCACCTTGCAGGGTGCGGCCCCAGATACGCAGTATTTT. This gives the protein CATLQGAAPDTQYF.

This clonotype has more than one count but fewer than ten. This CDR3 is CSARDHIRAWGPEAFF. CDR3 bases: TGCAGTGCTAGAGATCATATAAGGGCCTGGGGACCTGAAGCTTTCTTT. The chain carries TRBV20-1 and TRBJ1-1; D is perhaps TRBD1 (5 bases). CDR1 DFQATT and CDR2 SNEGSKA come from the germline V gene (reference sequence). V was clipped by 0 bases and J by 6 bases, with 20 bases between them. This CDR3 spans 16 amino acids.

The sample holds one count of this clonotype. The chain combines TRBV5-1 with TRBJ1-6, with no clear D. In germline, CDR1 is SGHRS, CDR2 YFSETQ. Trimming took off 0 bases at V and 9 bases at J, with 19 bases between the two ends. This CDR3 spans 17 amino acids. The CDR3 DNA sequence: TGCGCCAGCAGCTTGGAGGTGGGTGCCGGTTTCGGTTCACCCCTCCACTTT. Translating it yields CASSLEVGAGFGSPLHF.

The chain has TRBV7-8 and TRBJ1-2; a possible D gene is TRBD1 (5 bases). Germline values: CDR1 SGHVS, CDR2 FQNEAQ. The CDR3 spans 13 residues. V was pared by 5 bases and J by 8 bases, with 15 bases between. CDR3 in DNA: TGTGCCAGCAGCCCCCCGGCAGGGAAAGGCTACACCTTC. Amino acids: CASSPPAGKGYTF.

V usage is TRBV20-1 and J usage is TRBJ1-2, with a possible D match to TRBD1 (5 bases). Germline assignment: CDR1 DFQATT and CDR2 SNEGSKA (reference sequence). Trimming cost V 5 bases and J 2 bases, with 24 bases left between them. The length of the CDR3 is 17 residues. This chain's CDR3 is CSAPRKQASRNNYGYTF. The CDR3 DNA follows: TGCAGTGCTCCCCGGAAACAGGCCTCCCGCAACAACTATGGCTACACCTTC.

This clonotype was counted once. The chain links TRBV4-3 to TRBJ2-1; no clear D gene. Between the trimmed V and J ends, which lost 5 bases and 6 bases, there was a span of 11 bases. Germline V CDR1 and CDR2: LGHNA, YSLEER. The CDR3 totals 13 residues. CDR3 in amino acids: CASSSRLANEQFF. CDR3 DNA: TGCGCCAGCAGCTCCCGACTCGCCAATGAGCAGTTCTTC.

The V and J genes are TRBV7-2 and TRBJ1-1; no reliable D call. Germline V gene data show CDR1 as SGHTA and CDR2 as FQGNSA. The CDR3 totals 14 residues. V was clipped by 3 bases and J by 4 bases, with 12 bases between them. Here the CDR3 reads CASSLKGGFTEAFF. In nucleotides, the CDR3 is TGTGCCAGCAGCTTGAAGGGAGGGTTCACTGAAGCTTTCTTT.

This sequence joins TRBV12-3 or TRBV12-4 and TRBJ2-7; the match to TRBD1 covers 7 bases. V gave up 6 bases and J gave up 5 bases; unmatched junction bases: 7. This CDR3 spans 13 amino acids. CDR3 DNA sequence: TGTGCCAGCAGAGCGACAGGGATCAACGAGCAGTACTTC. This sequence encodes CASRATGINEQYF.

This clonotype was counted a single time. The chain carries TRBV19 and TRBJ1-2, with 8 nucleotides matching TRBD1. The V and J ends lost 1 base and 6 bases, in that order; junction bases with no gene match: 7. Germline V CDR1 and CDR2: LNHDA, SQIVND (reference sequence). This CDR3 has 15 amino acids. The CDR3 protein is CASSIVGQGVHGYTF. CDR3 DNA sequence: TGTGCCAGTAGTATAGTAGGACAGGGTGTTCATGGCTACACCTTC.